The 22 T cell receptor beta chains listed next were all sequenced from one sample in a study of blood T cell repertoires in COVID-19. The table came from immunoSEQ multiplex PCR; TCRdb's copy has only in-frame clones and leaves some out. The sample contains around 150,000 clones, about four fifths of which appear only once. Input material: PBMCs or T cells enriched from blood (not recorded which). All receptors derive from a woman between 45 and 65 years old with acute COVID-19.

This chain connects TRBV9 to TRBJ2-7; D ambiguous. Trimming took off 0 bases at V and 5 bases at J, with 9 bases between the two ends. The CDR3 sequence is 13 residues long. Germline V gene data show CDR1 as SGDLS and CDR2 as YYNGEE. The CDR3 nucleotides read TGTGCCAGCAGCGTAGATTTGAGTAACGAGCAGTACTTC. This gives the protein CASSVDLSNEQYF.

There are a few counts of this clone. The chain links TRBV18 to TRBJ2-1; D possibly corresponds to TRBD1 (5 bases). The CDR3 length is 15 residues. V was shortened by 5 bases and J by 3 bases, with 14 bases between the two germline ends. CDR1 and CDR2 (germline): KGHSH, LQKENI. CDR3 in DNA: TGTGCCAGCTCAGGGTCGCAGGGATTCTACAATGAGCAGTTCTTC. As protein: CASSGSQGFYNEQFF.

Only one count was recorded for this clone. This rearrangement joins TRBV6-5 to TRBJ2-3; 13 bases map to TRBD2. The CDR3 runs to 16 residues. Germline-derived CDR1 and CDR2 are MNHEY and SVGAGI. V dropped 2 bases and J dropped 3; count of bases not matched to a gene: 2. The CDR3 spells CASSYATSGGTDTQYF. CDR3 DNA sequence: TGTGCCAGCAGTTACGCGACTAGCGGGGGGACAGATACGCAGTATTTT.

This clone was observed once. This chain connects TRBV7-9 to TRBJ1-5; D may be TRBD1 (6 bases). V was cut by 6 bases and J by 7 bases, with 16 bases left in between. The CDR3 has 14 residues. Germline V gene data show CDR1 as SEHNR and CDR2 as FQNEAQ (reference sequence). The CDR3: CASSQGWGGQPQHF. The CDR3, as DNA: TGTGCCAGCAGTCAGGGGTGGGGCGGCCAGCCCCAGCATTTT.

The V and J genes are TRBV7-2 and TRBJ1-3, with D maybe TRBD1 (5 bases). CDR1 SGHTA and CDR2 FQGNSA come from the germline V gene. The length of the CDR3 is 14 residues. Trimming took off 5 bases at V and 2 bases at J, with 10 bases between the two ends. In DNA form, the CDR3 reads TGTGCCAGCAGCAGCGGGACTGCTGGAAACACCATATATTTT. Translated: CASSSGTAGNTIYF.

The gene calls are TRBV12-3 or TRBV12-4 and TRBJ2-3; the D gene is possibly TRBD2 (6 bases). Trimming removed 6 bases from V and 4 bases from J, with 11 bases in between. The CDR3 runs 13 residues. The CDR3 coding sequence is TGTGCCAGCAGGCCGGGAGTGGCAGATACGCAGTATTTT. This encodes CASRPGVADTQYF.

This CDR3 is CASSQGSGEQYF. CDR3 DNA: TGCGCCAGCAGCCAGGGGTCGGGAGAGCAGTACTTC. The chain is built from TRBV4-1 and TRBJ2-7; D may be TRBD2 (5 bases). The V end lost 3 bases, the J end lost 7 bases, and 10 bases lay between the germline ends. CDR1 and CDR2 (germline): MGHRA, YSYEKL. The CDR3 runs 12 residues.

The chain combines TRBV5-4 with TRBJ2-1, with TRBD2 matching over 11 bases. With 3 bases clipped from V and 15 bases from J, the junction kept 8 bases outside the gene matches. CDR3 length: 13 residues. Germline CDR1 reads SGHNT; CDR2 reads YYREEE (reference sequence). CDR3 in DNA: TGTGCCAGCAGCTCACTAGCGGGAGTCGATCCGTTCTTC. Translation gives CASSSLAGVDPFF.

J is TRBJ1-1 and V is TRBV6-5; 9 bases map to TRBD1. The CDR3 runs to 14 residues. The V and J ends lost 7 bases and 7 bases, in that order; junction bases with no gene match: 10. The germline V gene encodes CDR1 MNHEY and CDR2 SVGAGI. CDR3 coding DNA: TGTGCCAGCACTACAAACAGGGGGCTGGGTGAAGCTTTCTTT. It specifies CASTTNRGLGEAFF.

V is TRBV6-1 and J is TRBJ2-3, with 7 bases matching TRBD1. From germline, CDR1 is MNHNS and CDR2 SASEGT. The CDR3 loop spans 15 amino acids. Losses at the gene ends were 3 bases for V and 2 bases for J; bases not matched to a gene: 5. CDR3 DNA sequence: TGTGCCAGCAGTGAGCAGGGGGTATCCACAGATACGCAGTATTTT. Translated, it gives CASSEQGVSTDTQYF.

The rearrangement links TRBV11-2 to TRBJ2-1, with 13 bases identical to TRBD2. The CDR3 is 15 amino acids. Germline V CDR1 and CDR2: SGHAT, FQNNGV. V trimming: 5 bases; J trimming: 7 bases; junction bases outside the gene matches: 5. Here the CDR3 DNA reads TGTGCCAGCAGCCCTGGGACTAGCGGGATGAATGAGCAGTTCTTC. Translation gives CASSPGTSGMNEQFF.

The chain uses TRBV4-1 and TRBJ2-1, with 12 bases identical to TRBD2. The V segment lost 0 bases and the J segment 10 bases; nucleotides outside the gene matches: 13. Per germline, CDR1 MGHRA and CDR2 YSYEKL. The CDR3 spans 18 residues. The CDR3 region is CASSQETSGSNLPREQFF. The CDR3 nucleotides are TGCGCCAGCAGCCAAGAGACTAGCGGGAGCAACCTCCCCCGGGAGCAGTTCTTC.

V gene TRBV3-1 (or the pseudogene TRBV3-2) combines with J gene TRBJ2-1; weak D call: TRBD2 (6 bases). This CDR3 contains 16 residues. The V gene lost 3 bases and the J gene lost 0 bases, with 12 bases spanning the gap. CDR1 is LGHDT and CDR2 is YNNKEL in the germline V gene (reference sequence). The CDR3 bases are TGTGCCAGCAGCCAGGGCTATAGCGGCTCCTACAATGAGCAGTTCTTC. Amino acids: CASSQGYSGSYNEQFF.

The V gene is TRBV10-3, the J gene TRBJ2-2, with 8 bases lining up with TRBD2. With 10 bases clipped from V and 2 bases from J, the junction kept 9 bases outside the gene matches. This CDR3 has 15 residues. Germline loops: CDR1 ENHRY, CDR2 SYGVKD. CDR3 bases: TGTGCCACCGGGGGGATAGCGGGAAACACCGGGGAGCTGTTTTTT. Its protein is CATGGIAGNTGELFF.

The chain is built from TRBV27 and TRBJ2-5; D might be TRBD1 (5 bases). Trimming took 5 bases from V and 1 from J, leaving 17 bases between them. The CDR3 totals 16 residues. Looked up from germline, CDR1 is MNHEY and CDR2 is SMNVEV (reference sequence). CDR3 amino acids: CASSQGHGEFQETQYF. DNA for the CDR3: TGTGCCAGCAGTCAAGGACATGGGGAATTCCAAGAGACCCAGTACTTC.

This chain uses TRBV4-1 with TRBJ2-1; no clear D. V was trimmed by 2 bases and J by 8 bases, leaving 7 bases between them. This CDR3 contains 12 residues. The germline CDR1 and CDR2 sequences are MGHRA and YSYEKL. The CDR3 DNA reads as TGCGCCAGCAGCCAACCGTTCGATGAGCAGTTCTTC. Translation: CASSQPFDEQFF.

J is TRBJ1-3 and V is TRBV5-5; 7 bases align to TRBD1. With 2 bases clipped from V and 0 bases from J, the junction kept 2 bases outside the gene matches. Germline assignment: CDR1 SGHKS and CDR2 YYEKEE (reference sequence). CDR3 size: 15 residues. The CDR3 coding sequence is TGTGCCAGCAGCTTCCAGGGGGTCTCTGGAAACACCATATATTTT. It specifies CASSFQGVSGNTIYF.

The chain is built from TRBV7-2 and TRBJ2-1; D perhaps matches TRBD1 (5 bases). Germline V CDR1 and CDR2: SGHTA, FQGNSA. CDR3 length: 14 amino acids. Trimming removed 3 bases from V and 6 bases from J, with 12 bases in between. CDR3 in amino acids: CASSLVRTPNEQFF. The CDR3 DNA is TGTGCCAGCAGCTTGGTACGGACACCCAATGAGCAGTTCTTC.

This clone came up once. The chain couples TRBV12-3 or TRBV12-4 to TRBJ1-2; possible D gene TRBD1, 5 bases. The V gene lost 5 bases and the J gene lost 8 bases, with 15 bases spanning the gap. This CDR3 region has 13 residues. CDR3 sequence: CASSVGTSPGYTF. The CDR3 nucleotides read TGTGCCAGCAGTGTCGGGACTTCACCCGGCTACACCTTC.

This chain connects TRBV2 to TRBJ2-5; 11 bases align to TRBD1. The V gene's germline CDR1 is SNHLY and CDR2 FYNNEI. Losses at the gene ends were 3 bases for V and 4 bases for J; bases not matched to a gene: 4. The length of the CDR3 is 15 residues. The CDR3 coding sequence is TGTGCCAGCAGTGAGGACAGGGGGCCGACAGAGACCCAGTACTTC. This gives the protein CASSEDRGPTETQYF.

The J gene is TRBJ2-7, the V gene TRBV21-1; the DNA was not used to check the table's D call, TRBD2. TRBV21-1 is deemed a pseudogene. The length of the CDR3 is 17 residues. This CDR3 is CASSPERGTCSSYEQYF. CDR3 DNA sequence: TGTGCCAGCAGCCCCGAAAGAGGGACTTGCTCCTCCTACGAGCAGTACTTC.

The chain joins TRBV30 to TRBJ2-4; 9 positions agree with TRBD2. The V gene's germline CDR1 is GTSNPN and CDR2 SVGIG (reference sequence). CDR3 length equals 12 residues. The V segment lost 5 bases and the J segment 6 bases; nucleotides outside the gene matches: 2. CDR3 sequence: CAWHSGGNIQYF. The CDR3 DNA is TGTGCCTGGCATAGCGGGGGAAACATTCAGTACTTC.